This T cell receptor beta chain was recorded in a study of graft-versus-host responses after intestinal transplantation. Across the study: Recipients obtained multivisceral, liver-intestinal, or isolated intestinal transplants. Anti-thymocyte globulin was used for induction in all recipients, who then took tacrolimus and steroids for 3 to 4 years.

Concerning this clone: The antigen is not known.

TCRdb's copy holds only in-frame clones and misses some; the assay was immunoSEQ multiplex PCR. The sample yields 100,000 or so clones, over 85% seen once. V lost 3 bases and J lost 5; bases outside the gene matches: 3. Germline V gene sequence: CDR1 MNHEY, CDR2 SMNVEV (reference sequence). This CDR3 contains 15 residues. Whole-study results and caveats: Recipient marrow held GvH clones, some first seen in ileum or blood. Those patients showing graft-donor T cell macrochimerism displayed high graft-versus-host to host-versus-graft clonal ratios in allografts.

This sequence was found in a human donor who was the organ donor for an intestinal transplant. V is TRBV27 and J is TRBJ2-1, with 11 bases identical to TRBD2. The sequencing here drew on unstimulated CD8+ T cells sorted from spleen or lymph node cells, taken before transplant. The DNA for the CDR3 is TGTGCCAGCAGTTTTGGTAGCGGGGGGGACAATGAGCAGTTCTTC. Encoded protein: CASSFGSGGDNEQFF.